The rows below give T cell receptor beta chains drawn from one sample of a study of cytomegalovirus exposure and HLA in healthy donors. Clones were read by immunoSEQ multiplex PCR, and TCRdb kept only the in-frame ones, dropping some. The profile shows 130,000 or so clones, 80% to 90% of them singletons. The sample was PBMCs. The source of these receptors is a young woman in good health and CMV-seronegative. Each CDR3 is given with its conserved first and last residue. The order of the fields is D gene, J gene, clone size, V gene, CDR3 DNA, CDR3 protein. D genes are given only for firm matches. Only some rows state a clone size, as once, few, many or a class for expanded clones.

TRBD2,TRBJ2-1,-,TRBV6-1,TGTGCCAGCAGTACGAGCGGGGGGGCCTACAATGAGCAGTTCTTC,CASSTSGGAYNEQFF
-,TRBJ2-7,-,TRBV5-1,TGCGCCAGCAGCTTACGATTCGAGAGCTCCTACGAGCAGTACTTC,CASSLRFESSYEQYF
-,TRBJ2-1,-,TRBV5-5,TGTGCCAGCAGCTTGGGTTGGAGGAGCTCCTACAATGAGCAGTTCTTC,CASSLGWRSSYNEQFF
-,TRBJ1-1,-,TRBV18,TGTGCCAGCTCACCGCGGGGGCGGACTGAAGCTTTCTTT,CASSPRGRTEAFF
-,TRBJ1-5,-,TRBV5-1,TGCGCCACCCCAAATCAGCCCCAGCATTTT,CATPNQPQHF
TRBD1,TRBJ2-2,-,TRBV6-4,TGTGCCAGCAGTGTTGTGGGCAGGGGGAAATCCGGGGAGCTGTTTTTT,CASSVVGRGKSGELFF
-,TRBJ1-1,-,TRBV4-3,TGCGCCAGCAGCCAAGAGGAGAGACGGACTGAAGCTTTCTTT,CASSQEERRTEAFF
TRBD1,TRBJ2-1,-,TRBV27,TGTGCCAGCACATCCGGGACAGGGGTAAATGAGCAGTTCTTC,CASTSGTGVNEQFF
TRBD1,TRBJ2-1,-,TRBV5-5,TGTGCCAGCAGCTTCGGACAGGGGGCCCCCTACAATGAGCAGTTCTTC,CASSFGQGAPYNEQFF
-,TRBJ1-1,-,TRBV5-1,TGCGCCAGCAGCTTGGAAAGAGGCACTGAAGCTTTCTTT,CASSLERGTEAFF
TRBD2,TRBJ2-1,-,TRBV2,TGTGCCAGCAGTAATTCAGCGGGGGGTCTAAATGAGCAGTTCTTC,CASSNSAGGLNEQFF
-,TRBJ1-3,few,TRBV6-5,TGTGCCAGCAGGAGCTCTGGAAACACCATATATTTT,CASRSSGNTIYF
TRBD1,TRBJ2-7,-,TRBV18,TGTGCCAGCTCACCACGGCCGGGACAGGGCTACGAGCAGTACTTC,CASSPRPGQGYEQYF
TRBD1,TRBJ2-7,-,TRBV5-6,TGTGCCAGCAGCTGGGACAGGGACTACGAGCAGTACTTC,CASSWDRDYEQYF
TRBD1,TRBJ1-2,-,TRBV28,TGTGCCAGCAGTTTTCGCAGGGGGGCTAACTATGGCTACACCTTC,CASSFRRGANYGYTF
-,TRBJ1-5,-,TRBV6-1,TGTGCCAGCAGTGAAGATGGTAGGCGGGCTGACAATCAGCCCCAGCATTTT,CASSEDGRRADNQPQHF
-,TRBJ2-1,-,TRBV6-6,TGTGCCAGCAGGCACCCTCCGGCGCGGGGTAATGAGCAGTTCTTC,CASRHPPARGNEQFF
TRBD2,TRBJ2-7,-,TRBV11-2,TGTGCCAGCAGCGAAGAGCGGGGGAGAACCTACGAGCAGTACTTC,CASSEERGRTYEQYF
TRBD2,TRBJ2-1,-,TRBV7-9,TGTGCAACCCCGGGACTAGCGGGTTTGTTACAGTTCTTC,CATPGLAGLLQFF
TRBD2,TRBJ2-3,-,TRBV7-6,TGTGCCAGCAGCCTAGCGGGGCTCACAGATACGCAGTATTTT,CASSLAGLTDTQYF
TRBD2,TRBJ2-1,-,TRBV29-1,TGCAGCGTCCCGGGACTAGTATATAATGAGCAGTTCTTC,CSVPGLVYNEQFF
TRBD2,TRBJ2-1,-,TRBV28,TGTGCCAGCAGTTTAATCGGACTAGCCTCCTACAATGAGCAGTTCTTC,CASSLIGLASYNEQFF
-,TRBJ2-7,-,TRBV6-6,TGTGCCAGCAGTTACATGCGGGAACCCTACGAGCAGTACTTC,CASSYMREPYEQYF
TRBD1,TRBJ1-2,-,TRBV6-1,TGTGCCAGCAGACCCCCTGTGGGACAGGGCTCTGGCTACACCTTC,CASRPPVGQGSGYTF
-,TRBJ2-1,-,TRBV2,TGTGCCAGCAGTGAAGCGTTTGGGGTCCGGGAAGGCTCCTACAATGAGCAGTTCTTC,CASSEAFGVREGSYNEQFF
TRBD1,TRBJ2-7,-,TRBV10-3,TGTGCCATCAGTGCCTACGGACAGGGGATCTTGAAGCCGCACGAGCAGTACTTC,CAISAYGQGILKPHEQYF
-,TRBJ2-7,-,TRBV6-1,TGTGCCATGACGACGGGGCAGTACTTC,CAMTTGQYF
TRBD2,TRBJ2-5,-,TRBV11-3,TGTGCCAGCGGTCCCCGGACTAGCGGGGAGTACCAAGAGACCCAGTACTTC,CASGPRTSGEYQETQYF
-,TRBJ1-1,-,TRBV28,TGTGCCAGCAGTTTGACGGACAAACACACTGAAGCTTTCTTT,CASSLTDKHTEAFF
TRBD2,TRBJ2-1,-,TRBV5-1,TGCGCCAGCAGCTTGGCGACTAGCTCCAGTGGCATCGGCAATGAGCAGTTCTTC,CASSLATSSSGIGNEQFF
-,TRBJ1-1,-,TRBV9,TGTGCCAGCAGCGTAGTCGCCGAGACAATTGCTTTCTTT,CASSVVAETIAFF
TRBD1,TRBJ1-2,-,TRBV5-4,TGTGCCAGCAGACACCAACCGACAGGGGTCTATGGCTACACCTTC,CASRHQPTGVYGYTF
TRBD1,TRBJ2-1,-,TRBV25-1,TGTGCCAGCGGCCGGGACAGCTACAATGAGCAGTTCTTC,CASGRDSYNEQFF
TRBD1,TRBJ1-5,-,TRBV28,TGTGCCAGCAGATTATTTGGCGGGACAGTTAGCAATCAGCCCCAGCATTTT,CASRLFGGTVSNQPQHF
-,TRBJ1-1,once,TRBV6-5,TGTGCCAGCAGTTTAGGGGCGGGAGCAACTGAAGCTTTCTTT,CASSLGAGATEAFF
-,TRBJ1-1,-,TRBV5-1,TGCGCCAGCAGCCAGGGTGGACAGATGGGGAGCACTGAAGCTTTCTTT,CASSQGGQMGSTEAFF